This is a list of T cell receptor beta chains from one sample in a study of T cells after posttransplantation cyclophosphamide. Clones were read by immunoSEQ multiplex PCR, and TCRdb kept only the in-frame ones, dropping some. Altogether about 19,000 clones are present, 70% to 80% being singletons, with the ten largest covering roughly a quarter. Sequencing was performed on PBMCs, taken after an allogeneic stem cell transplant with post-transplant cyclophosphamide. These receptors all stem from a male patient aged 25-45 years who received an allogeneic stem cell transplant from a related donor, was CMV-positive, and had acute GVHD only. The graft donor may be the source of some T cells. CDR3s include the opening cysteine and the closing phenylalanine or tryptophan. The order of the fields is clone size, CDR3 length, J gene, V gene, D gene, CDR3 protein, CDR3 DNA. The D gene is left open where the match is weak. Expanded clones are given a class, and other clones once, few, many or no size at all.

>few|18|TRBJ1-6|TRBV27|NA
CASSPTGGSLLLNSPLHF
TGTGCCAGCAGTCCGACGGGGGGCAGCCTCCTCCTTAATTCACCCCTCCACTTT
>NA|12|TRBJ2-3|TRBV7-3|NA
CASSSLGDTQYF
TGTGCCAGCAGCTCACTAGGAGATACGCAGTATTTT
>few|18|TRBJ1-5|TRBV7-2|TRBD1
CASSLVKTGSLDNQPQHF
TGTGCCAGCAGCTTAGTCAAGACAGGGTCCTTAGACAATCAGCCCCAGCATTTT
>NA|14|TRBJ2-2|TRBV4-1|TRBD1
CASSRDRATGELFF
TGCGCCAGCAGCCGGGACAGGGCCACCGGGGAGCTGTTTTTT
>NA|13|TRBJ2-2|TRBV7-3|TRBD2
CASSPGLAGGLFF
TGTGCCAGCAGCCCTGGACTAGCGGGGGGGCTGTTTTTT
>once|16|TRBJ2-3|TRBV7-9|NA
CASSPGGRLYTDTQYF
TGTGCCAGCAGCCCAGGGGGGAGACTTTACACAGATACGCAGTATTTT
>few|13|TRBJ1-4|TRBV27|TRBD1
CASSPWGQEKLFF
TGTGCCAGCAGCCCATGGGGACAGGAAAAACTGTTTTTT
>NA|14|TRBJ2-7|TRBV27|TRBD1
CASSPTGGMYEQYF
TGTGCCAGCAGCCCGACAGGGGGCATGTACGAGCAGTACTTC
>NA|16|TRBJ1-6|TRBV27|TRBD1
CASSDRDRGPYSPLHF
TGTGCCAGCAGTGACCGGGACAGGGGGCCCTATTCACCCCTCCACTTT
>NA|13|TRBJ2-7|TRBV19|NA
CASSINVRYEQYF
TGTGCCAGTAGTATTAACGTCCGGTACGAGCAGTACTTC
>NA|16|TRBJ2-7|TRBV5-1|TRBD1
CASSLLNGQGRDEQYF
TGCGCCAGCAGCTTGCTAAACGGACAGGGTAGGGACGAGCAGTACTTC
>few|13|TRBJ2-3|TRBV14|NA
CASRPSFPDTQYF
TGTGCCAGCAGACCTAGCTTTCCGGATACGCAGTATTTT
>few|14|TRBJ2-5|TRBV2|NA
CASMSGSYQETQYF
TGTGCCAGCATGTCAGGGTCGTACCAAGAGACCCAGTACTTC
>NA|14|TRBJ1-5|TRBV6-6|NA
CASSYYRESQPQHF
TGTGCCAGCAGTTATTACCGGGAATCTCAGCCCCAGCATTTT
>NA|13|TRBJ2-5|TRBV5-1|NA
CASSLALGETQYF
TGCGCCAGCAGCTTGGCACTAGGGGAGACCCAGTACTTC
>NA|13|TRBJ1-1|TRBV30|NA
CAWRQQSNTEAFF
TGTGCCTGGAGGCAACAGAGTAACACTGAAGCTTTCTTT
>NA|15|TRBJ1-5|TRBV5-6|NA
CASSLAGGSNQPQHF
TGTGCCAGCAGCTTGGCGGGGGGGAGCAATCAGCCCCAGCATTTT
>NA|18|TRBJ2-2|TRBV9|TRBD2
CASSVGSGGAPSTGELFF
TGTGCCAGCAGCGTAGGAAGCGGGGGGGCCCCGAGCACCGGGGAGCTGTTTTTT
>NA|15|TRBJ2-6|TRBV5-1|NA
CASSLGQPGANVLTF
TGCGCCAGCAGCTTGGGGCAACCTGGGGCCAACGTCCTGACTTTC
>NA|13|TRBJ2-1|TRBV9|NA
CASSVRLDNEQFF
TGTGCCAGCAGCGTACGGCTAGATAATGAGCAGTTCTTC
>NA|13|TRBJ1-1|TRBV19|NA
CASSTGIWGEAFF
TGTGCCAGTAGTACAGGGATTTGGGGTGAAGCTTTCTTT
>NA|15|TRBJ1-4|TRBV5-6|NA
CASSAWTVPNEKLFF
TGTGCCAGCAGCGCCTGGACAGTTCCTAATGAAAAACTGTTTTTT
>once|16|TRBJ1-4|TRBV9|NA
CASTTSRDATNEKLFF
TGTGCCAGCACCACCTCCAGGGATGCAACTAATGAAAAACTGTTTTTT
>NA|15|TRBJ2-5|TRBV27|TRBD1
CASSSRWDSQETQYF
TGTGCCAGCAGTAGTCGTTGGGACAGCCAAGAGACCCAGTACTTC
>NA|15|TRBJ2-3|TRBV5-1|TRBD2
CASSLIGGGTDTQYF
TGCGCCAGCAGCTTGATCGGGGGGGGCACAGATACGCAGTATTTT
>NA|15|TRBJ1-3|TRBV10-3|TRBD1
CAISGTGGSGNTIYF
TGTGCCATCAGTGGAACAGGGGGCTCTGGAAACACCATATATTTT
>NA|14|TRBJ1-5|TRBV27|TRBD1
CASSLRQGNQPQHF
TGTGCCAGCAGTTTACGACAGGGGAATCAGCCCCAGCATTTT
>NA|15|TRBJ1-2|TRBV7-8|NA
CASSLAGAGAGGYTF
TGTGCCAGCAGCTTAGCGGGTGCGGGGGCGGGGGGCTACACCTTC
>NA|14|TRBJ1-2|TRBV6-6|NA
CASSSIRGAYGYTF
TGTGCCAGCAGTTCCATCAGAGGAGCCTATGGCTACACCTTC
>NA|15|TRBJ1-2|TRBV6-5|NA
CASSYESRGGYGYTF
TGTGCCAGCAGTTACGAATCCAGGGGTGGCTATGGCTACACCTTC
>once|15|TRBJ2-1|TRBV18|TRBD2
CASHRLLAGQNEQFF
TGTGCCAGCCACCGGCTGCTAGCGGGGCAGAATGAGCAGTTCTTC
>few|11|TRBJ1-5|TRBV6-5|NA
CASSYPTAQHF
TGTGCCAGCAGTTACCCCACGGCCCAGCATTTT
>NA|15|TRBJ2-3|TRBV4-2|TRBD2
CASSRSGGSTDTQYF
TGTGCCAGCAGCCGTAGCGGGGGGAGCACAGATACGCAGTATTTT
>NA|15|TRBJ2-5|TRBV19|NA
CATKGGDYRWETQYF
TGTGCCACGAAAGGGGGGGACTATCGGTGGGAGACCCAGTACTTC
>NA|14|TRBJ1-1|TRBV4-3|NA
CASSPSQLNTEAFF
TGCGCCAGCAGCCCTTCACAGTTGAACACTGAAGCTTTCTTT
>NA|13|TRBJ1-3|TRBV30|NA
CAWKSGVGNTIYF
TGTGCCTGGAAATCGGGGGTTGGAAACACCATATATTTT
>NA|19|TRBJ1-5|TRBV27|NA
CASSFVFVGPGRGDQPQHF
TGTGCCAGCAGTTTCGTCTTTGTCGGGCCCGGGAGGGGTGATCAGCCCCAGCATTTT